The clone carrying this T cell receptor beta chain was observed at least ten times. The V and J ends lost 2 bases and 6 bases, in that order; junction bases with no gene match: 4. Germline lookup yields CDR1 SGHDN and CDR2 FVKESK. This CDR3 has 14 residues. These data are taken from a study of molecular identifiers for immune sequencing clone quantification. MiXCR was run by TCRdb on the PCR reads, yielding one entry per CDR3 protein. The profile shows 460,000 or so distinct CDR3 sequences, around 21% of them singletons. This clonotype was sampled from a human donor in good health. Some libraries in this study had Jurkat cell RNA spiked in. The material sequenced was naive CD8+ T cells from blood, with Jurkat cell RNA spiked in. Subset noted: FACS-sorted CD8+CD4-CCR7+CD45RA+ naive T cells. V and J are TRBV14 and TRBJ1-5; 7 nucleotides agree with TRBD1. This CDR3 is CASSQPDRAQPQHF. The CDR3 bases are TGTGCCAGCAGCCAACCCGACAGGGCTCAGCCCCAGCATTTT.